The rows below give T cell receptor beta chains drawn from one sample of a study of blood T cell repertoires in COVID-19. Repertoires were generated with immunoSEQ multiplex PCR, while TCRdb's copy carries only in-frame clones and drops some. This sample has around 100,000 clones, with 80% to 90% found just once. Material: peripheral blood. The receptors stem from a human donor in a cohort sampled during active COVID-19. Each CDR3 is given with its conserved first and last residue. D genes are given only for firm matches. Rows give clone size only sometimes, using once, few, many, or a class for an expanded clone.

size: NA; D: TRBD1; J: TRBJ2-5; V: TRBV11-2; DNA: TGTGCCAGCAGAAAAAGGGACAGGTCTCAAGAGACCCAGTACTTC; CDR3: CASRKRDRSQETQYF
size: NA; D: NA; J: TRBJ1-1; V: TRBV7-9; DNA: TGTGCCAGCAGCTTAGGGGCGGGTATCACTGAAGCTTTCTTT; CDR3: CASSLGAGITEAFF
size: NA; D: TRBD2; J: TRBJ2-3; V: TRBV28; DNA: TGTGCCAGCAGTTCCCAAAGGACTAGCGGCTCGTTT; CDR3: CASSSQRTSGSF
size: NA; D: NA; J: TRBJ2-3; V: TRBV30; DNA: NA; CDR3: CAWALGTGKYF
size: NA; D: NA; J: TRBJ2-5; V: TRBV7-6; DNA: TGTGCCAGCAGCTTAGTGCCCACCGGGGTTGAGGGCCAGACCCAGTACTTC; CDR3: CASSLVPTGVEGQTQYF
size: NA; D: TRBD2; J: TRBJ2-1; V: TRBV14; DNA: TGTGCCAGCAGCCAAGCCCAGCGGGAGGGCCCCTACAATGAGCAGTTCTTC; CDR3: CASSQAQREGPYNEQFF
size: NA; D: TRBD1; J: TRBJ2-7; V: TRBV11-2; DNA: TGTGCCAGCAGCTCGTCCGGGACAGGGGAAGACGAGCAGTACTTC; CDR3: CASSSSGTGEDEQYF
size: NA; D: TRBD1; J: TRBJ1-2; V: TRBV7-9; DNA: TGTGCCAGCAGCCGCTGGACAGGGGCTAACTATGGCTACACCTTC; CDR3: CASSRWTGANYGYTF
size: NA; D: TRBD2; J: TRBJ2-1; V: TRBV6-6; DNA: TGTGCCAGCAGTCGAGGGACTAGCGGGAGGGCCACTGAGCAGTTCTTC; CDR3: CASSRGTSGRATEQFF
size: few; D: TRBD2; J: TRBJ2-7; V: TRBV7-9; DNA: TGTGCCAGCAGCCCTCCTGAGGTGCTGACGGGAGGGCTACGCGAGCAGTACTTC; CDR3: CASSPPEVLTGGLREQYF
size: NA; D: NA; J: TRBJ2-1; V: TRBV11-2; DNA: TGTGCCAGCAGCTTGGGGGCCGGGGAGCAGTTCTTC; CDR3: CASSLGAGEQFF
size: once; D: NA; J: TRBJ2-1; V: TRBV7-2; DNA: TGTGCCAGCAGCTTATATCCGGGATCCGGGTACAATGAGCAGTTCTTC; CDR3: CASSLYPGSGYNEQFF
size: NA; D: TRBD1; J: TRBJ1-2; V: TRBV4-3; DNA: TGCGCCAGCAGCCAAGATAGCCAGGGGGACTATGGCTACACCTTC; CDR3: CASSQDSQGDYGYTF
size: once; D: TRBD1; J: TRBJ1-2; V: TRBV28; DNA: TGCGCCAGCAGTTTTCGGGACAGAAATAGCTACACCTTC; CDR3: CASSFRDRNSYTF
size: NA; D: NA; J: TRBJ1-3; V: TRBV30; DNA: TGTGCCTGGAGTGTGGACAGTGCATGGAACACCATATATTTT; CDR3: CAWSVDSAWNTIYF
size: NA; D: NA; J: TRBJ2-4; V: TRBV5-1; DNA: TGCGCCAGCAGTCCGGAGGGGCGCTTAGCCAAAAACATTCAGTACTTC; CDR3: CASSPEGRLAKNIQYF
size: NA; D: TRBD2; J: TRBJ2-2; V: TRBV10-2; DNA: TGCGCCAGCAGTGAGTCCCAACTCGCGGGAGGATACACCGGGGAGCTGTTTTTT; CDR3: CASSESQLAGGYTGELFF
size: NA; D: NA; J: TRBJ2-3; V: TRBV5-4; DNA: TGTGCCAGCAGCTTGTTGGTTAGCGAGAGCACAGATACGCAGTATTTT; CDR3: CASSLLVSESTDTQYF
size: NA; D: NA; J: TRBJ2-3; V: TRBV5-1; DNA: TGCGCCAGCAGCTCACAGTCGCCTAGCACAGATACGCAGTATTTT; CDR3: CASSSQSPSTDTQYF
size: NA; D: NA; J: TRBJ2-1; V: TRBV29-1; DNA: TGCAGCGCCACAGGGCAATTATTCAATGAGCAGTTCTTC; CDR3: CSATGQLFNEQFF
size: NA; D: NA; J: TRBJ2-7; V: TRBV7-2; DNA: TGTGCCAGCAGCTTATCGTGGGGCCCCTACGAGCAGTACTTC; CDR3: CASSLSWGPYEQYF
size: NA; D: NA; J: TRBJ2-7; V: TRBV6-5; DNA: TGTGCCAGCAACCTGGACAGCTCTCATTACGAGCAGTACTTC; CDR3: CASNLDSSHYEQYF
size: NA; D: TRBD2; J: TRBJ2-7; V: TRBV7-8; DNA: TGTGCCAGCAGCTTAGGTCCTCGGAGCGGGAGCATGTCCTACGAGCAGTACTTC; CDR3: CASSLGPRSGSMSYEQYF
size: once; D: NA; J: TRBJ2-5; V: TRBV5-4; DNA: TGTGCCAGCAGCTTGGACAGGGAAGAGACCCAGTACTTC; CDR3: CASSLDREETQYF
size: NA; D: TRBD1; J: TRBJ1-4; V: TRBV28; DNA: TGTGCCAGCAGCCCGGACAGGGTGACTGAAAAACTGTTTTTT; CDR3: CASSPDRVTEKLFF
size: NA; D: TRBD1; J: TRBJ2-7; V: TRBV5-4; DNA: TGTGCCAGCAGCTTGGAGCCAGGGGGAGCCTACGAGCAGTACTTC; CDR3: CASSLEPGGAYEQYF
size: NA; D: TRBD1; J: TRBJ1-2; V: TRBV28; DNA: TGTGCCAGCAACTCAGGGGGCGGTGTGGGCTACACCTTC; CDR3: CASNSGGGVGYTF
size: few; D: TRBD1; J: TRBJ1-4; V: TRBV7-6; DNA: TGTGCCAGCAGCTTAGGGACAGGGATGCAGGGGCCAACTAATGAAAAACTGTTTTTT; CDR3: CASSLGTGMQGPTNEKLFF
size: NA; D: TRBD1; J: TRBJ2-7; V: TRBV5-8; DNA: TGTGCCAGCAGCATCGGGACAGGGACCGAGCAGTACTTC; CDR3: CASSIGTGTEQYF
size: NA; D: NA; J: TRBJ1-1; V: TRBV2; DNA: TGTGCCAGCAGGGGATCAGACAGTGTGAACACTGAAGCTTTCTTT; CDR3: CASRGSDSVNTEAFF
size: NA; D: NA; J: TRBJ1-5; V: TRBV4-1; DNA: TGCGCCAGCAGCCAAGATCCAGGGCAGTATAATCAGCCCCAGCATTTT; CDR3: CASSQDPGQYNQPQHF
size: NA; D: NA; J: TRBJ2-1; V: TRBV3-1/TRBV3-2; DNA: TGTGCCAGCAGCCAAGACAGTCTCTACAATGAGCAGTTCTTC; CDR3: CASSQDSLYNEQFF
size: once; D: TRBD2; J: TRBJ2-3; V: TRBV15; DNA: TGTGCCACCCTAGATGGGACTAGCGGGAGGTGGACAGATACGCAGTATTTT; CDR3: CATLDGTSGRWTDTQYF
size: NA; D: TRBD1; J: TRBJ1-5; V: TRBV7-6; DNA: TGTGCCAGCAGCTTATGGGACAGGGTAGGTCAGCCCCAGCATTTT; CDR3: CASSLWDRVGQPQHF
size: NA; D: NA; J: TRBJ2-5; V: TRBV5-1; DNA: TGCGCCAGCAGCCCCCAGGGGCAAGAGACCCAGTACTTC; CDR3: CASSPQGQETQYF
size: NA; D: TRBD1; J: TRBJ1-3; V: TRBV14; DNA: TGTGCCAGCAGCCAAACAACAGGGGGAGCTGGAAACACCATATATTTT; CDR3: CASSQTTGGAGNTIYF
size: NA; D: TRBD2; J: TRBJ2-3; V: TRBV18; DNA: TGTGCCAGCTCGGGACTAGCGGGAAAAGTCCCAGATACGCAGTATTTT; CDR3: CASSGLAGKVPDTQYF